The T cell receptor (beta chain) under discussion was sequenced for a study of blood T cell repertoires in COVID-19 (dated by TCRdb to the early 2020s). At the level of the whole study: Samples from collaborators originated in the United States, Italy and Spain and spanned both the acute and convalescent phases of COVID-19. The prospective study material was composed of cDNA or gDNA derived from T cells, B-cell-depleted T cells, or PBMCs. Subjects who had been exposed to COVID-19, were actively infected with it, or had recovered from it provided the deeply sampled blood TCRbeta repertoires that made up the dataset. The repertoires were made available in a free public database intended to serve as a resource for research on the immune response to SARS-CoV-2. Samples were obtained from the ongoing ImmuneRACE study (first 160 participants) and from over 1,000 subjects provided by 6 global collaborators. Sample metadata almost always included a de-identified subject ID, COVID-19 status, age in years and sex. Where HLA class I and class II types were available, the types were taken from metadata supplied by the sample provider, not from assay-based typing. The investigation overall reported the following: The quantity of clinical and demographic metadata differed by source and by participant and was supplied without curation.

Of note for this clone: The target of this receptor is not known. Per-base quality was not reported, and no clone a single base away is much larger than it.

CDR1 and CDR2, looked up from the germline V gene (reference sequence), are LGHDT and YNNKEL. The CDR3 covers 15 residues, taking in both the cysteine and the phenylalanine. CDR3 DNA is the only sequence kept; it has 45 bases, read in frame from the first base. After removal of 1 base from V and 4 bases from J, the junction retains 2 bases not matched to a gene. The immunoSEQ Assay, a bias-controlled multiplex PCR, was used to amplify TCRbeta CDR3 regions from genomic DNA. The authors' pipeline ran thus. Nucleated cell counts per sample were estimated from amplification of reference gene primers within the assay. Sequence reads were collapsed and filtered to measure the absolute abundance of every unique TCRbeta CDR3 rearrangement. Productive Simpson clonality was computed per sample as the square root of Simpson's diversity index over productive rearrangements. What TCRdb holds here is the immuneACCESS table cut down to in-frame rearrangements. Part of the clones is not present; checked against another copy, under half of the missing clones reflect an unresolved V gene, and the others are unexplained. V, J and clone size are those of that table, while D and trimming were read from the DNA. Across this sample there are around 300,000 clones, with approximately 91% seen only once. 0.94% of the sample rests with the top ten.

Samples from volunteer blood donors who had recovered from COVID-19 were contributed by a second Seattle source. Collaborating institutions collected whole blood in K2EDTA tubes following their own protocols. Collaborator samples were shipped for TCRbeta analysis as frozen whole blood, isolated PBMCs, or DNA extracted from either sample type. The V gene is TRBV3-1 (or the pseudogene TRBV3-2) and the J gene is TRBJ2-3; the junction holds 10 bases that match TRBD2. Material: peripheral blood. The sequence derives from a woman aged 40 to 55 who had recovered from COVID-19. The DNA sequence reads TGTGCCAGCAGCCAAGCCGGGACTAGCGCAGATACGCAGTATTTT. Translated, this is CASSQAGTSADTQYF.